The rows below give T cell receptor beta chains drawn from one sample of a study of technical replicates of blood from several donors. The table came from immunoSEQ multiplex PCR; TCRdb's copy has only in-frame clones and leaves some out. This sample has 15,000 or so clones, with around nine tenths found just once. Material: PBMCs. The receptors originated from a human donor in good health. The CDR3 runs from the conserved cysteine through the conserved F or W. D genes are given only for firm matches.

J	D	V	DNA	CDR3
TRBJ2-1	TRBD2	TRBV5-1	TGCGCCAGCAGCTTGACCGCAGGACTAGCGGGAGGGCCGAGCTCCTACAATGAGCAGTTCTTC	CASSLTAGLAGGPSSYNEQFF
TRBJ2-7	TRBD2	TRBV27	TGTGCCAGCAGTTTCCGCCCCCCTAGCGGAAGCTCCTACGAGCAGTACTTC	CASSFRPPSGSSYEQYF
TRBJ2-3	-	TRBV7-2	TGTGCCAGCAGCTTAGCGTACACAGATACGCAGTATTTT	CASSLAYTDTQYF
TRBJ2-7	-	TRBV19	TGTGCCCCCCCAGGCCGGACTGGAGTCTACGAGCAGTACTTC	CAPPGRTGVYEQYF
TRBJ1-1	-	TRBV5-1	TGCGCCAGCAGCTTGAAGACAGGTCCCTGGACTGAAGCTTTCTTT	CASSLKTGPWTEAFF
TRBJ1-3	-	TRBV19	TGTGCCAGTAGTATAGATGGAGATAACTCTGGAAACACCATATATTTT	CASSIDGDNSGNTIYF
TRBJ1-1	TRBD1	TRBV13	TGTGCCAGCAGCCACGACAGGGGGCGGTCTGAAGCTTTCTTT	CASSHDRGRSEAFF
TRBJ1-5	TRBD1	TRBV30	TGTGCCTGGAGTACACTGACAGGGGGCCAGCCCCAGCATTTT	CAWSTLTGGQPQHF
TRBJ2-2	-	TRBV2	TGTGCCAGCAGTCCTCAGGGGATAGCTCCCGGGGAGCTGTTTTTT	CASSPQGIAPGELFF
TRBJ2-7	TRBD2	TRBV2	TGTGCCAGCACCGCACTACTAGCGGGAGAAGGCGAGCAGTACTTC	CASTALLAGEGEQYF
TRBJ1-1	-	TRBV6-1	TGTGCCAGCAGTGCTACAGGGTTCATGAACACTGAAGCTTTCTTT	CASSATGFMNTEAFF
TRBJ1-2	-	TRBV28	TGTGCCAGCAGTTTTGGGTCACTGGGGCCGCTAAACTATGGCTACACCTTC	CASSFGSLGPLNYGYTF
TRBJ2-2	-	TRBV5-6	TGTGCCAGCAGCTTTACTGAAAACACCGGGGAGCTGTTTTTT	CASSFTENTGELFF
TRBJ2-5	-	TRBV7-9	TGTGCCAGCAGCTTAGTAGGGGCCCAAGAGACCCAGTACTTC	CASSLVGAQETQYF
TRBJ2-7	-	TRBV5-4	TGTGCCAGCAGCTTGTCTAGTAACGAGCAGTACTTC	CASSLSSNEQYF
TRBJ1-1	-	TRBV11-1	TGTGCCAGCAGCACTAACATGAACACTGAAGCTTTCTTT	CASSTNMNTEAFF
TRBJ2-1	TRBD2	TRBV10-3	TGTGCCATCAGTGAGTCTGCGGGGAGGGGTCGACTTGATGAGCAGTTCTTC	CAISESAGRGRLDEQFF
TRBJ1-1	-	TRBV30	TGTGCCTGGAGTGGTCAGGCCAACACTGAAGCTTTCTTT	CAWSGQANTEAFF
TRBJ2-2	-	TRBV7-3	TGTGCCAGCAGCTTAAACGCGGACAGACTGAACACCGGGGAGCTGTTTTTT	CASSLNADRLNTGELFF
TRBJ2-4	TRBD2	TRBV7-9	TGTGCCAGCAGCCCTGGGGGACTAGCGGGTTTTATAGCCAAAAACATTCAGTACTTC	CASSPGGLAGFIAKNIQYF